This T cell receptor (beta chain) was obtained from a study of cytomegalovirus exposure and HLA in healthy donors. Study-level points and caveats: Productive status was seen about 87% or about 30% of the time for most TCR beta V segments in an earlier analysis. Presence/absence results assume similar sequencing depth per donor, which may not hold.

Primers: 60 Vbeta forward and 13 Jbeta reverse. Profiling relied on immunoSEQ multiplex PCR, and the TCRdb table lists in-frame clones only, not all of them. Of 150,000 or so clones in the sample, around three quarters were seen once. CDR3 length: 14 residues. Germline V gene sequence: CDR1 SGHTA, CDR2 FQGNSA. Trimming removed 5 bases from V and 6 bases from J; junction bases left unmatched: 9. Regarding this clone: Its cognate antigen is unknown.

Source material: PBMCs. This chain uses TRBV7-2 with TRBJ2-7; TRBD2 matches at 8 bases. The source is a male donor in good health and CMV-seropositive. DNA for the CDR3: TGTGCCAGCAGCCGAATCGGCGGGACTAGCGAGCAGTACTTC. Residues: CASSRIGGTSEQYF.